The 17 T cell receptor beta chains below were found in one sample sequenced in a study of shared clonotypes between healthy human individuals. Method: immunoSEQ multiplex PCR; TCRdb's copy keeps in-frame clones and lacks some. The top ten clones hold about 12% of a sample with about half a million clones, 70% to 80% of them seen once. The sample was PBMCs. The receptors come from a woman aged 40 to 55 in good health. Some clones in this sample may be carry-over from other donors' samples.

The CDR3 DNA follows: TGTGCCAGCAGCTCCGAATTCTCTGGAAACACCATATATTTT. Residues: CASSSEFSGNTIYF. The rearrangement joins TRBV11-1 to TRBJ1-3; no clear D gene. The V gene lost 4 bases and the J gene lost 0 bases, with 7 bases spanning the gap. Germline loops: CDR1 SGHAT, CDR2 FQDESV (reference sequence). The CDR3 has 14 residues. The variable domain in full, completed from reference TRBV11-1 and TRBJ1-3, reads EAEVAQSPRYKITEKSQAVAFWCDPISGHATLYWYRQILGQGPELLVQFQDESVVDDSQLPKDRFSAERLKGVDSTLKIQPAELGDSAMYLCASSSEFSGNTIYFGEGSWLTVV.

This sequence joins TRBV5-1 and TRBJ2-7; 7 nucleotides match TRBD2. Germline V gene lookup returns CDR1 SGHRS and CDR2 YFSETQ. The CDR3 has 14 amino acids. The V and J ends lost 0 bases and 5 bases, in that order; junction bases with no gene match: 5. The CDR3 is CASSLGSGHNEQYF. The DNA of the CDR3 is TGCGCCAGCAGCTTGGGTAGCGGGCATAACGAGCAGTACTTC.

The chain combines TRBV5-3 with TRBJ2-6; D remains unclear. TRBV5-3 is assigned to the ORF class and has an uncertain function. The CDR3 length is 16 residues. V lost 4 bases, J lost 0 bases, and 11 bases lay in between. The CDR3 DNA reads TGTGCCAGAAGCAATCCGATCGTCTCTGGGGCCAACGTCCTGACTTTC. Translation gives CARSNPIVSGANVLTF.

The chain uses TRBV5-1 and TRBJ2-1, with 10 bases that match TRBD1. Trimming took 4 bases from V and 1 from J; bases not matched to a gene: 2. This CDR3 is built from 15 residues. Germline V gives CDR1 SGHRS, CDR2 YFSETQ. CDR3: CASSQGQGSYNEQFF. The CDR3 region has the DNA TGCGCCAGCAGCCAGGGACAGGGGTCCTACAATGAGCAGTTCTTC.

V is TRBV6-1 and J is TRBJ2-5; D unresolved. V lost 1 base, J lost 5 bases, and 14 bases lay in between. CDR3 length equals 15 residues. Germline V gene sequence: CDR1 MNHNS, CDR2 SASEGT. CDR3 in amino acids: CASSEEDGPHETQYF. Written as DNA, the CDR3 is TGTGCCAGCAGTGAAGAGGACGGACCCCATGAGACCCAGTACTTC.

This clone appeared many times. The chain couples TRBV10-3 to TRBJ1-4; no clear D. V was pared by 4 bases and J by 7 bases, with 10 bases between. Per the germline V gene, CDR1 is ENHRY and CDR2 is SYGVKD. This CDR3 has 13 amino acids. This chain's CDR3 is CAISAGEGEKLFF. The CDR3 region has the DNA TGTGCCATCAGTGCTGGGGAAGGTGAAAAACTGTTTTTT.

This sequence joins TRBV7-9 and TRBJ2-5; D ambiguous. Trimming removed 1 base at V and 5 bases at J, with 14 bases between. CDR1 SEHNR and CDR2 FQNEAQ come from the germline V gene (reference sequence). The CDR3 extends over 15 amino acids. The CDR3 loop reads CASSLGWQVGETQYF. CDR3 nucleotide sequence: TGTGCCAGCAGCTTAGGGTGGCAGGTGGGGGAGACCCAGTACTTC.

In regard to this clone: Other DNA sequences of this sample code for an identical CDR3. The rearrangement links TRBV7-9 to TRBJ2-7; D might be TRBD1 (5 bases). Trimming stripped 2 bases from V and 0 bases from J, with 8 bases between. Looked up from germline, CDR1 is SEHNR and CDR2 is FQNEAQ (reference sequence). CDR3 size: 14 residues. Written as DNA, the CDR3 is TGTGCCAGCAGCTTAACAGGCGGCTCCTACGAGCAGTACTTC. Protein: CASSLTGGSYEQYF.

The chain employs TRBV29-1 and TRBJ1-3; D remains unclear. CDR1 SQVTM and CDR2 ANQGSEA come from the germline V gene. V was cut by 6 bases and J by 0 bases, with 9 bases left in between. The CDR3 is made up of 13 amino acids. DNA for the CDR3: TGCAGCGTCCAAGGGATCTCTGGAAACACCATATATTTT. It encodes CSVQGISGNTIYF.

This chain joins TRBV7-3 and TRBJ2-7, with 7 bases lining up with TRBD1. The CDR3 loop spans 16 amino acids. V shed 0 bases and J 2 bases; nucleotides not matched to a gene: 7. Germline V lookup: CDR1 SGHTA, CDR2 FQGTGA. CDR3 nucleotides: TGTGCCAGCAGCTTAACGGGACAGCCATCTCCCTACGAGCAGTACTTC. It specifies CASSLTGQPSPYEQYF. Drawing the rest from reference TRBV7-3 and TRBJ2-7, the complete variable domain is GAGVSQTPSNKVTEKGKYVELRCDPISGHTALYWYRQSLGQGPEFLIYFQGTGAADDSGLPNDRFFAVRPEGSVSTLKIQRTERGDSAVYLCASSLTGQPSPYEQYFGPGTRLTVT.

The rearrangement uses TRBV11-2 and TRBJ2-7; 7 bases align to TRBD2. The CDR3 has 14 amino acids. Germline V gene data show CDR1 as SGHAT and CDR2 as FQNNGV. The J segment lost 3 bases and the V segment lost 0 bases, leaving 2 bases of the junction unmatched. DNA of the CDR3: TGTGCCAGCAGCTTAGACCGCGGGGGCTACGAGCAGTACTTC. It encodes CASSLDRGGYEQYF.

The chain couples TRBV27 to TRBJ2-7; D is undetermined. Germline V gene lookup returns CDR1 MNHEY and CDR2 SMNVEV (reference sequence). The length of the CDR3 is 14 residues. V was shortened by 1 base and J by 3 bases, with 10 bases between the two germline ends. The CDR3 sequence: CASSLLGNYYEQYF. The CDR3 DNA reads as TGTGCCAGCAGTTTATTGGGGAACTACTACGAGCAGTACTTC.

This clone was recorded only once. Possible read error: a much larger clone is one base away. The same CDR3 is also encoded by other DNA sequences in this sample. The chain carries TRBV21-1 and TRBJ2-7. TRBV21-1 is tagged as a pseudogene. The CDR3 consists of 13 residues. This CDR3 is CASTRPPRYEQYF. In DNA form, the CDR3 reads TGTGCCAGCACTCGCCCCCCAAGGTACGAGCAGTACTTT.

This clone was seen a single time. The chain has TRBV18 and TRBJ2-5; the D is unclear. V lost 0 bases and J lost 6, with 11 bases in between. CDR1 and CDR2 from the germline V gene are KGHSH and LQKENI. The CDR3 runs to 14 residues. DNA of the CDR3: TGTGCCAGCTCACCACCGACGAATGGTCAGACCCAGTACTTC. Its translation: CASSPPTNGQTQYF.

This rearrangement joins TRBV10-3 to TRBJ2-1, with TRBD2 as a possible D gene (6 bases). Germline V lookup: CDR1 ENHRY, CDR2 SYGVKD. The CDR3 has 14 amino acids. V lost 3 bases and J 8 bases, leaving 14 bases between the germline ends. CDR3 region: CAISDGLKGDEQFF. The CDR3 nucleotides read TGTGCCATCAGTGACGGACTAAAAGGGGATGAGCAGTTCTTC.

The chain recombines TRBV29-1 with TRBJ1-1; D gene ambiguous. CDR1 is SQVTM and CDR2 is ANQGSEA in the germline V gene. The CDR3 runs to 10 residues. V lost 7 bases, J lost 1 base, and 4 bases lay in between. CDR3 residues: CSGKNTEAFF. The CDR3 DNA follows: TGCAGCGGCAAGAACACTGAAGCTTTCTTT.

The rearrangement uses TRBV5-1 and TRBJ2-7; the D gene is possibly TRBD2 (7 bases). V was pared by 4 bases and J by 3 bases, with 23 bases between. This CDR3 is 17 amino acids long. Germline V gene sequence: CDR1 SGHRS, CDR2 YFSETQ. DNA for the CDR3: TGCGCCAGCAGCCTAGCTCCCAAGGGGGGGAGTAACTACGAGCAGTACTTC. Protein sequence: CASSLAPKGGSNYEQYF. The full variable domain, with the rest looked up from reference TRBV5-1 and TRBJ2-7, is KAGVTQTPRYLIKTRGQQVTLSCSPISGHRSVSWYQQTPGQGLQFLFEYFSETQRNKGNFPGRFSGRQFSNSRSEMNVSTLELGDSALYLCASSLAPKGGSNYEQYFGPGTRLTVT.